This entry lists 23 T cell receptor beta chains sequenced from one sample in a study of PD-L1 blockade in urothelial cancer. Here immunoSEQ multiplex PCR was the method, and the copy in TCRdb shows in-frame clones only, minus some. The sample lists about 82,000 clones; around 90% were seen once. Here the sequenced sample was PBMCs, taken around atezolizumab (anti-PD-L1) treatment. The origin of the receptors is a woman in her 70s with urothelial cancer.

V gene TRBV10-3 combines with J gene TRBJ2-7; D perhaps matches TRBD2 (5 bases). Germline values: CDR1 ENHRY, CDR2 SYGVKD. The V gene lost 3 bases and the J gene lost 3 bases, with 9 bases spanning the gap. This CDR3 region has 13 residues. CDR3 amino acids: CAISDYRDYEQYF. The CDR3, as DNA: TGTGCCATCAGTGACTACCGGGACTACGAGCAGTACTTC.

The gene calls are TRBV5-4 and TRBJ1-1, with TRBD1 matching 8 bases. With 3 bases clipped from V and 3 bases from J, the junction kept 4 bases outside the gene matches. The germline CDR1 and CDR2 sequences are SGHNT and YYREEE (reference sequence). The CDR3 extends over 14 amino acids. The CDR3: CASSWRTGYTEAFF. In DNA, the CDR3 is TGTGCCAGCAGCTGGCGGACAGGGTACACTGAAGCTTTCTTT.

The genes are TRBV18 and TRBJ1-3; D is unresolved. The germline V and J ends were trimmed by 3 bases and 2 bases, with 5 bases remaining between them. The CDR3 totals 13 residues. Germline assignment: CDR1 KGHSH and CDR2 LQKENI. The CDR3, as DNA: TGTGCCAGCTCACCCGGTCCTGGAAACACCATATATTTT. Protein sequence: CASSPGPGNTIYF.

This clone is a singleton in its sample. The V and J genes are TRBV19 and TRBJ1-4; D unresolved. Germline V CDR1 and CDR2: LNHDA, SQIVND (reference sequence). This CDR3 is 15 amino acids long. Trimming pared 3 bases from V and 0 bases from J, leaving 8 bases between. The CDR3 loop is CASSITIATNEKLFF. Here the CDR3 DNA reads TGTGCCAGTAGTATTACAATTGCAACTAATGAAAAACTGTTTTTT.

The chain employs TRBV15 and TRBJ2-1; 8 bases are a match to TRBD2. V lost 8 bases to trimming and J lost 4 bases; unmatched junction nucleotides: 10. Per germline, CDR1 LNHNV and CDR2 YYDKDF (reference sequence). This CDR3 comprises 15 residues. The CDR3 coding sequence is TGTGCCACCCGACCGGGACTAGGCCCATACAATGAGCAGTTCTTC. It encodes CATRPGLGPYNEQFF.

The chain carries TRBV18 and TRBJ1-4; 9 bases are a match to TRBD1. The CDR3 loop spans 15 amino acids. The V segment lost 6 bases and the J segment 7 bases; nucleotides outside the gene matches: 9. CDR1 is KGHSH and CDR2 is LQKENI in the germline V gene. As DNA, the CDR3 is TGTGCCAGCTCTCCCAAGGGGACAGGGTCTGAAAAACTGTTTTTT. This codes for CASSPKGTGSEKLFF.

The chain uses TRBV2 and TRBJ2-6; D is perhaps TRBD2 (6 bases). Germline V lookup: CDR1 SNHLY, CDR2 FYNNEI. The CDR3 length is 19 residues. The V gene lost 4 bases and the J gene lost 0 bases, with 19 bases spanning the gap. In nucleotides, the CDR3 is TGTGCCAGCAGTGTAAAAGTGGGAGGAGGAAGCTCTGGGGCCAACGTCCTGACTTTC. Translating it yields CASSVKVGGGSSGANVLTF.

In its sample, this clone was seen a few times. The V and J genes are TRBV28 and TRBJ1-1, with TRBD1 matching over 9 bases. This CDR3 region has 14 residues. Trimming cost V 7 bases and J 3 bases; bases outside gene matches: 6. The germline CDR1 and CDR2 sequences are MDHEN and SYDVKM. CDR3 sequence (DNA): TGTGCCAGCAACACCGGGACAGGGTACACTGAAGCTTTCTTT. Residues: CASNTGTGYTEAFF.

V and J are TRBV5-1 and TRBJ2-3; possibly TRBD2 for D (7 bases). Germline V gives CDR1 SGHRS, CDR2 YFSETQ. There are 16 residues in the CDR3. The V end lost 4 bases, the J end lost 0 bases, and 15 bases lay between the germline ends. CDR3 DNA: TGCGCCAGCAGCGGGGGGGCGGGGGCCAGCACAGATACGCAGTATTTT. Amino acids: CASSGGAGASTDTQYF. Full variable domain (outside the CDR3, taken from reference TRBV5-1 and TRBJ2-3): KAGVTQTPRYLIKTRGQQVTLSCSPISGHRSVSWYQQTPGQGLQFLFEYFSETQRNKGNFPGRFSGRQFSNSRSEMNVSTLELGDSALYLCASSGGAGASTDTQYFGPGTRLTVL.

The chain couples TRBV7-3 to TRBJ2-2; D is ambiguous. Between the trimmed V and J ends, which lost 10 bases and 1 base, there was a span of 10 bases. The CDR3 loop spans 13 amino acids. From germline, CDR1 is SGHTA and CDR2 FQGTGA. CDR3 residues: CATARGNTGELFF. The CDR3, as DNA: TGTGCCACCGCCAGAGGGAACACCGGGGAGCTGTTTTTT.

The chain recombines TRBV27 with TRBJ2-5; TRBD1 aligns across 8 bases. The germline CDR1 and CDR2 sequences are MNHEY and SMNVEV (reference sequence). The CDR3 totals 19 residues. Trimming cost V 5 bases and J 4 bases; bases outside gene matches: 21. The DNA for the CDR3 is TGTGCCAGCAGTCCTTGGGGTGGGGCGTCCAGGGGGCGGGGAGAGACCCAGTACTTC. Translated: CASSPWGGASRGRGETQYF.

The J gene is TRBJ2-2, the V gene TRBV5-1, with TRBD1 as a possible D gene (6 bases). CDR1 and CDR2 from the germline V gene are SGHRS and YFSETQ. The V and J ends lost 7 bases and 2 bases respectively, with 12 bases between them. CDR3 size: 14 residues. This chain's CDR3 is CASFKGENTGELFF. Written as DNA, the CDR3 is TGCGCCAGCTTCAAGGGGGAAAACACCGGGGAGCTGTTTTTT.

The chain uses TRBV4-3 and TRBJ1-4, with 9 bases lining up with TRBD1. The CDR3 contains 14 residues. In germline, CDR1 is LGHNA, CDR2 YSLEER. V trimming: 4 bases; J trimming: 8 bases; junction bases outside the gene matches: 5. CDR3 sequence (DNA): TGCGCCAGCAGCCCCGGGACAGGGAACGAAAAACTGTTTTTT. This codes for CASSPGTGNEKLFF.

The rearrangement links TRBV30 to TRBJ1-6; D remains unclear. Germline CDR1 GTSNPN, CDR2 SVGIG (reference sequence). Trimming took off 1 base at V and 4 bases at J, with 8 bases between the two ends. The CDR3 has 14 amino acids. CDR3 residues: CAWSGPGYNSPLHF. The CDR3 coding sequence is TGTGCCTGGAGTGGGCCGGGATATAATTCACCCCTCCACTTT.

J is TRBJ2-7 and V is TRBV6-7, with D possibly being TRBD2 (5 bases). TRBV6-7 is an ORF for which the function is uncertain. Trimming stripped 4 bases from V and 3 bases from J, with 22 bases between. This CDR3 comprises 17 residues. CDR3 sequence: CASSLSLLRGANYEQYF. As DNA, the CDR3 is TGTGCCAGCAGTTTGAGTTTGCTCCGGGGAGCAAACTACGAGCAGTACTTC.

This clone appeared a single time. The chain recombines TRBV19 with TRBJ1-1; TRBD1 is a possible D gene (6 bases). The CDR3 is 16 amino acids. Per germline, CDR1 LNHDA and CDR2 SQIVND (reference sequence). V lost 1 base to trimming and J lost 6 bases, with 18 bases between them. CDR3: CASSIVGLGTGPEAFF. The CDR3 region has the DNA TGTGCCAGTAGTATAGTAGGCTTGGGCACAGGGCCTGAAGCTTTCTTT.

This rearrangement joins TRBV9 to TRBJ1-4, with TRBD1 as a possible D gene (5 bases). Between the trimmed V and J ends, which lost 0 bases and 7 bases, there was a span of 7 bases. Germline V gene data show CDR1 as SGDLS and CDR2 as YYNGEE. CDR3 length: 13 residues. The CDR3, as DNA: TGTGCCAGCAGCGTAGGGCAGGGTGAAAAACTGTTTTTT. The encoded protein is CASSVGQGEKLFF.

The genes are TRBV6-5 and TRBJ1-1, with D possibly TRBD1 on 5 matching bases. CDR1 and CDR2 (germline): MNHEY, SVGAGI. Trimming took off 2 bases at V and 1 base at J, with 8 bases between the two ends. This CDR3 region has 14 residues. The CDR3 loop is CASSYLRGNTEAFF. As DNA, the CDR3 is TGTGCCAGCAGTTACCTTAGGGGGAACACTGAAGCTTTCTTT.

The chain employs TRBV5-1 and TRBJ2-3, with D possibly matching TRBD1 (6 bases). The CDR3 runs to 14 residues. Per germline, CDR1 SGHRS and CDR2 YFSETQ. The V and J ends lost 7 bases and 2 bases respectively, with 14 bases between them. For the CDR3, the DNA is TGCGCCAGCTCCCGGGACATCAACACAGATACGCAGTATTTT. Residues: CASSRDINTDTQYF.

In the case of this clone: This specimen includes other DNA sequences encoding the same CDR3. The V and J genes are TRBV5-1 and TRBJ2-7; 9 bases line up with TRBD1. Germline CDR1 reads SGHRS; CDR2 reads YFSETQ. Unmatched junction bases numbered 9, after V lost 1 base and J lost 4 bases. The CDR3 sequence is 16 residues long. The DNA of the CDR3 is TGCGCCAGCAGCTTGTCCCCGGGACAGGGAGAATACGAGCAGTACTTC. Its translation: CASSLSPGQGEYEQYF.

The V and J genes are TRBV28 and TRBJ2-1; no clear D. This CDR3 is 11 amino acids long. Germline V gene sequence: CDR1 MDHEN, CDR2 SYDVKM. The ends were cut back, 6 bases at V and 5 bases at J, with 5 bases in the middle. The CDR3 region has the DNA TGTGCCAGCAGCTGGCACAATGAGCAGTTCTTC. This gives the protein CASSWHNEQFF.

Written as DNA, the CDR3 is TGTGCCAGCAGTGAATTTGCGGTCCGAGAGCAGTACTTC. Translating it yields CASSEFAVREQYF. The V gene is TRBV6-1, the J gene TRBJ2-7; D not resolved. Germline V gene lookup returns CDR1 MNHNS and CDR2 SASEGT. The V end was cut by 2 bases, the J end by 7 bases, with 12 bases between. This CDR3 has 13 residues.

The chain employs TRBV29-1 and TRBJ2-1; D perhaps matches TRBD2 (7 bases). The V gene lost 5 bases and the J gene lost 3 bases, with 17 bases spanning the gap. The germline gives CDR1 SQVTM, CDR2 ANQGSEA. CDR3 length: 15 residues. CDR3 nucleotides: TGCAGCGTTTTAAGGAGGGGGGGTGGCTACAATGAGCAGTTCTTC. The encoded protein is CSVLRRGGGYNEQFF.